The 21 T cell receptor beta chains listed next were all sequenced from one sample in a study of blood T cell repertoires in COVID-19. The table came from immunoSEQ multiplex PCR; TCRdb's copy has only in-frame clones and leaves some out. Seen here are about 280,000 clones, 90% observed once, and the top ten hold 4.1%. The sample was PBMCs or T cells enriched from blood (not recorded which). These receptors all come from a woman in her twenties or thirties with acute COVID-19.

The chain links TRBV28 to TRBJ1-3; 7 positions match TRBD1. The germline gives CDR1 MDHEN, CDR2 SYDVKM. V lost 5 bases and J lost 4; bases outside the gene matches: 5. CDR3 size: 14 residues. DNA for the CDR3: TGTGCCAGCAGTAGTACAGGGGTAGGAAACACCATATATTTT. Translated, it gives CASSSTGVGNTIYF.

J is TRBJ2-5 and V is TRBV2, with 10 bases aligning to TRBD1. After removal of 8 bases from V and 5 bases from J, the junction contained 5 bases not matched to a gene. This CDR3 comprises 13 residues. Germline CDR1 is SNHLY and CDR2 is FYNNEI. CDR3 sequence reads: CASLRDRGETQYF. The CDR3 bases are TGTGCCAGCCTCCGGGACAGGGGCGAGACCCAGTACTTC.

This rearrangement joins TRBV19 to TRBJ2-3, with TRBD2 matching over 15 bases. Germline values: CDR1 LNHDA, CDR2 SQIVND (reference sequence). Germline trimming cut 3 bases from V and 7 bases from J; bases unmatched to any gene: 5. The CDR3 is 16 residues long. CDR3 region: CASSIRTSGRDHTQYF. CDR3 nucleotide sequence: TGTGCCAGTAGTATCCGGACTAGCGGGAGGGACCATACGCAGTATTTT.

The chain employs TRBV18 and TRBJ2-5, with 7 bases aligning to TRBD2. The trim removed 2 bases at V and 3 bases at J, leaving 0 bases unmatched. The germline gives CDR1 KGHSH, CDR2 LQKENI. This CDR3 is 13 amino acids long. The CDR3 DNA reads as TGTGCCAGCTCACCAGGGGGGGAAGAGACCCAGTACTTC. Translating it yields CASSPGGEETQYF.

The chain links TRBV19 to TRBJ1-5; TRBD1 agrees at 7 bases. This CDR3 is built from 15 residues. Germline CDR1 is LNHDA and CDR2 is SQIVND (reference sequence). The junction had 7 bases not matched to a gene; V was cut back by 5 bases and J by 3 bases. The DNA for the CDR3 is TGTGCCAGTAGTTGGGACAGAACATCCAATCAGCCCCAGCATTTT. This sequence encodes CASSWDRTSNQPQHF.

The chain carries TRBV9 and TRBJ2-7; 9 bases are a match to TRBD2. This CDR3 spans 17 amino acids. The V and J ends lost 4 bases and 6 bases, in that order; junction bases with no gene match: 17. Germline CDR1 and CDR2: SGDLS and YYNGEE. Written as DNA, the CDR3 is TGTGCCAGCAGCTCTTTTCCGACTAGCGGAGAGGGGGCCGAGCAGTACTTC. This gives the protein CASSSFPTSGEGAEQYF. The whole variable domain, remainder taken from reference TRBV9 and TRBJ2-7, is DSGVTQTPKHLITATGQRVTLRCSPRSGDLSVYWYQQSLDQGLQFLIQYYNGEERAKGNILERFSAQQFPDLHSELNLSSLELGDSALYFCASSSFPTSGEGAEQYFGPGTRLTVT.

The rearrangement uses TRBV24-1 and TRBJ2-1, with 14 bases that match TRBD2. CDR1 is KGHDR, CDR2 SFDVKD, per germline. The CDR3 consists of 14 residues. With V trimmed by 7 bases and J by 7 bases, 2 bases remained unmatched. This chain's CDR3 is CATRGLAGVNEQFF. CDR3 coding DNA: TGTGCCACCAGGGGACTAGCGGGAGTAAATGAGCAGTTCTTC.

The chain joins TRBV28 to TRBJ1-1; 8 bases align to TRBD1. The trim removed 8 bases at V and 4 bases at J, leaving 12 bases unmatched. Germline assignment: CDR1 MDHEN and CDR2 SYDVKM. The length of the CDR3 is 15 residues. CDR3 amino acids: CASLGTGRGSTEAFF. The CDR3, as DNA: TGTGCCAGCCTAGGGACAGGACGAGGTAGCACTGAAGCTTTCTTT. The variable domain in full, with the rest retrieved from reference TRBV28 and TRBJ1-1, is DVKVTQSSRYLVKRTGEKVFLECVQDMDHENMFWYRQDPGLGLRLIYFSYDVKMKEKGDIPEGYSVSREKKERFSLILESASTNQTSMYLCASLGTGRGSTEAFFGQGTRLTVV.

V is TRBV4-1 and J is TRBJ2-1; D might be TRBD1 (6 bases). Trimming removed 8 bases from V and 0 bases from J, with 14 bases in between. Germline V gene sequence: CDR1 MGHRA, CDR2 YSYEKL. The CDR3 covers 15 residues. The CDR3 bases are TGCGCCAGCGCCCTTGGGGGCCTCTCCTACAATGAGCAGTTCTTC. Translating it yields CASALGGLSYNEQFF.

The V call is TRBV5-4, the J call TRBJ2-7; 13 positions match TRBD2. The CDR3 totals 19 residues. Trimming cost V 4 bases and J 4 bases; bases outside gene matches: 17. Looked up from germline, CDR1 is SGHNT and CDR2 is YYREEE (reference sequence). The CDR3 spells CASSRPGTSGTQSSYEQYF. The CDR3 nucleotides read TGTGCCAGCAGCAGACCCGGGACTAGCGGGACCCAGAGTAGTTACGAGCAGTACTTC.

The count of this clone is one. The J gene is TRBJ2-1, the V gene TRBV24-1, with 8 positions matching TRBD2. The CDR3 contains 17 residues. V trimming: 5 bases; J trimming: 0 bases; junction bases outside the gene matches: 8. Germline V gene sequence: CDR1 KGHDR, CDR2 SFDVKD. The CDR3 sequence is CATSVASGPSSYNEQFF. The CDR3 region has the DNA TGTGCCACCAGTGTGGCTAGCGGGCCTAGCTCCTACAATGAGCAGTTCTTC.

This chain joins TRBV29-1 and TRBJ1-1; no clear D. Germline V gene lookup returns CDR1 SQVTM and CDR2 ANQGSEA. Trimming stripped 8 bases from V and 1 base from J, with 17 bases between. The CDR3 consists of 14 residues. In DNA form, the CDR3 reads TGCAGCTTTGGCGGCGTTTTGGGGAACACTGAAGCTTTCTTT. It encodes CSFGGVLGNTEAFF.

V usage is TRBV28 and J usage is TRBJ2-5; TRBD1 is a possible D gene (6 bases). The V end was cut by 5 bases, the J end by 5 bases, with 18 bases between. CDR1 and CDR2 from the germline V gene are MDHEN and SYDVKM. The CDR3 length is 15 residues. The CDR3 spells CASSATWTVRETQYF. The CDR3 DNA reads TGTGCCAGCAGTGCTACCTGGACAGTCCGGGAGACCCAGTACTTC.

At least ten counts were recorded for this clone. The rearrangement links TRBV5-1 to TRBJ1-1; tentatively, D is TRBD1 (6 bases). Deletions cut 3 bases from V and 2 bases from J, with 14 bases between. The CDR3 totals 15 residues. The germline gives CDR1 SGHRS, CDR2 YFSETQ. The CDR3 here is CASSYVYGGNTEAFF. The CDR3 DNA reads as TGCGCCAGCAGCTACGTGTATGGGGGCAACACTGAAGCTTTCTTT.

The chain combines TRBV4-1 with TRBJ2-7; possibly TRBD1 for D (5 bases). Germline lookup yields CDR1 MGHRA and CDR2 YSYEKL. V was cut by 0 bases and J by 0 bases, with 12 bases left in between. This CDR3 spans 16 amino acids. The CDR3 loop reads CASSQDPAGPSYEQYF. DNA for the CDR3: TGCGCCAGCAGCCAAGATCCGGCAGGGCCCTCCTACGAGCAGTACTTC.

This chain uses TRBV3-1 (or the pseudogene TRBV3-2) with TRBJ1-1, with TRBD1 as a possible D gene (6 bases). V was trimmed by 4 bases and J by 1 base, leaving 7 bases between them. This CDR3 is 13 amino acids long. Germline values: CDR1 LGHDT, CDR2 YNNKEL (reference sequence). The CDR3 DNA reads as TGTGCCAGCAGCCTGGACAGGAACACTGAAGCTTTCTTT. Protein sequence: CASSLDRNTEAFF.

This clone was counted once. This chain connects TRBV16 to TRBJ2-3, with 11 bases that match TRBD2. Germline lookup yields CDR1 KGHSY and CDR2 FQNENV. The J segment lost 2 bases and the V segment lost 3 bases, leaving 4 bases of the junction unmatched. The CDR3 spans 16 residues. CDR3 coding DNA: TGTGCCAGCAGCCACCAACTAGCGGGAGCCACAGATACGCAGTATTTT. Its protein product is CASSHQLAGATDTQYF.

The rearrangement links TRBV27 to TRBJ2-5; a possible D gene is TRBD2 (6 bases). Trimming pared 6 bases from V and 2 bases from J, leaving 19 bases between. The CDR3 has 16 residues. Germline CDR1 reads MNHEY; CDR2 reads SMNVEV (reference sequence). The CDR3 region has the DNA TGTGCCAGCAGAAGACGCAGCGGGTTCTTACAAGAGACCCAGTACTTC. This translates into CASRRRSGFLQETQYF.

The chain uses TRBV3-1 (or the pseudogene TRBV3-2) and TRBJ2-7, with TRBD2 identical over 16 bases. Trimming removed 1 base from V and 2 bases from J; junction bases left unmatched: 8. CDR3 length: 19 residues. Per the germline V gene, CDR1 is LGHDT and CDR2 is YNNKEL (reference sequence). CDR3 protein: CASSQASGLAGGRPYEQYF. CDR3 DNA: TGTGCCAGCAGCCAAGCCTCGGGACTAGCGGGAGGGCGCCCCTACGAGCAGTACTTC.

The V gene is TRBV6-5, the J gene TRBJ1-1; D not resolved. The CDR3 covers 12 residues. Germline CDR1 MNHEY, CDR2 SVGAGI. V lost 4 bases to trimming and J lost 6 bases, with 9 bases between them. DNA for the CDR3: TGTGCCAGCAGTTCGGAAGGAGCTGAAGCTTTCTTT. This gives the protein CASSSEGAEAFF.

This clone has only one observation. In nucleotides, the CDR3 is TGTGCCAGCAGCTCCGGGACAGGAACCGGGACTAGCGGAGGGGAGGAGTTCTTC. Translation gives CASSSGTGTGTSGGEEFF. This chain uses TRBV7-3 with TRBJ2-1; 11 nucleotides match TRBD2. Germline CDR1 and CDR2: SGHTA and FQGTGA. V was clipped by 4 bases and J by 14 bases; unmatched bases: 22. The CDR3 spans 18 residues. Using reference TRBV7-3 and TRBJ2-1 for the parts outside the CDR3, the full variable domain is GAGVSQTPSNKVTEKGKYVELRCDPISGHTALYWYRQSLGQGPEFLIYFQGTGAADDSGLPNDRFFAVRPEGSVSTLKIQRTERGDSAVYLCASSSGTGTGTSGGEEFFGPGTRLTVL.